These T cell receptor beta chains were read from a single sample in a study of tumor-infiltrating lymphocytes in primary liver carcinoma. In TCRdb, the multiplex PCR reads were re-called with MiXCR into one record per CDR3 protein. The repertoire holds about 43,000 distinct CDR3 sequences, with 73% as singletons. Specimen: liver tumor tissue from sampling region 2. The receptor set was obtained from a man aged 35 to 55 with primary liver carcinoma and hepatitis B virus infection. Both conserved end residues are part of each CDR3. The D gene is left open where the match is weak. Clone size appears in some rows only: once, few, many, or a class for an expanded clone.

v_gene: TRBV11-3; d_gene: -; j_gene: TRBJ1-1; abundance: few; CDR3aa: CASSTGLNTGALF; CDR3nt: TGTGCCAGCAGCACAGGTTTAAACACTGGAGCTCTCTTT
v_gene: TRBV4-2; d_gene: -; j_gene: TRBJ1-4; abundance: -; CDR3aa: CASTPGRAQEKLFF; CDR3nt: TGTGCCAGCACTCCTGGCAGGGCGCAGGAAAAACTGTTTTTT
v_gene: TRBV29-1; d_gene: -; j_gene: TRBJ2-5; abundance: once; CDR3aa: CGCNQGRETQYF; CDR3nt: TGCGGCTGTAATCAGGGGAGAGAGACACAGTACTTC
v_gene: TRBV10-2; d_gene: -; j_gene: TRBJ2-1; abundance: few; CDR3aa: CASSELTRRQGF; CDR3nt: TGCGCCAGTAGTGAGTTGACTCGGCGTCAGGGCTTC
v_gene: TRBV6-1; d_gene: TRBD2; j_gene: TRBJ2-7; abundance: -; CDR3aa: CASGVSTSGSYEQYF; CDR3nt: TGTGCCAGCGGTGTCTCGACTAGCGGATCCTACGAACAGTACTTC
v_gene: TRBV10-3; d_gene: TRBD2; j_gene: TRBJ2-1; abundance: medium-sized; CDR3aa: CAISVDSGSPLNEQFF; CDR3nt: TGTGCCATCAGTGTAGATAGCGGGAGCCCACTCAATGAGCAGTTCTTC
v_gene: TRBV29-1; d_gene: TRBD1; j_gene: TRBJ2-7; abundance: -; CDR3aa: CCVSGQGEVQYF; CDR3nt: TGCTGCGTTTCGGGACAGGGAGAAGTGCAGTACTTT
v_gene: TRBV5-1; d_gene: -; j_gene: TRBJ2-2; abundance: -; CDR3aa: CASSLAPVWDYTGELFF; CDR3nt: TGCGCCAGCAGCTTGGCCCCTGTGTGGGATTACACCGGGGAGCTGTTTTTT
v_gene: TRBV10-3; d_gene: -; j_gene: TRBJ2-1; abundance: -; CDR3aa: CAISPTILSHNEQFF; CDR3nt: TGTGCCATCAGCCCGACTATCCTATCCCACAATGAGCAGTTCTTC
v_gene: TRBV29-1; d_gene: TRBD1; j_gene: TRBJ1-4; abundance: -; CDR3aa: CSTLDRGLYLFF; CDR3nt: TGCAGCACTCTGGACAGGGGGCTTTATCTGTTTTTT
v_gene: TRBV5-4; d_gene: -; j_gene: TRBJ2-1; abundance: many; CDR3aa: CASSARRGVSYNEQFF; CDR3nt: TGTGCCAGCAGCGCCAGGAGGGGAGTGAGCTACAATGAGCAGTTCTTC
v_gene: TRBV6-6; d_gene: TRBD1; j_gene: TRBJ1-1; abundance: -; CDR3aa: CATSAGGTTEALF; CDR3nt: TGTGCCACCAGCGCAGGGGGGACTACTGAAGCTTTATTT
v_gene: TRBV28; d_gene: -; j_gene: TRBJ2-4; abundance: once; CDR3aa: CACSGAVAEDIQYF; CDR3nt: TGTGCCTGCAGTGGGGCGGTGGCCGAAGACATCCAGTACTTC
v_gene: TRBV6-5; d_gene: TRBD2; j_gene: TRBJ2-7; abundance: -; CDR3aa: CVSSCRSGSSYEQYF; CDR3nt: TGTGTCAGCAGTTGTCGTAGCGGGAGCTCCTACGAGCAGTACTTC
v_gene: TRBV5-1; d_gene: TRBD1; j_gene: TRBJ2-1; abundance: -; CDR3aa: CASSLTGVNVQFF; CDR3nt: TGCGCCAGCAGCCTAACAGGGGTCAATGTGCAGTTCTTC
v_gene: TRBV29-1; d_gene: -; j_gene: TRBJ2-1; abundance: -; CDR3aa: CSAPDGGRLGEQFF; CDR3nt: TGCAGCGCACCGGATGGCGGCCGGCTAGGAGAGCAGTTCTTC
v_gene: TRBV4-3; d_gene: -; j_gene: TRBJ2-3; abundance: -; CDR3aa: CARSQDHGTDTQYF; CDR3nt: TGCGCCAGAAGCCAAGATCATGGCACGGATACGCAGTATTTT
v_gene: TRBV28; d_gene: -; j_gene: TRBJ2-7; abundance: -; CDR3aa: CASSPDLLVQYF; CDR3nt: TGTGCCAGCAGCCCCGACCTCCTGGTGCAGTACTTC
v_gene: TRBV6-5; d_gene: TRBD2; j_gene: TRBJ2-1; abundance: medium-sized; CDR3aa: CASSYSLAEYNEQFF; CDR3nt: TGTGCCAGCAGTTACTCACTAGCGGAGTACAATGAGCAGTTCTTC
v_gene: TRBV30; d_gene: -; j_gene: TRBJ1-2; abundance: -; CDR3aa: CVWRATGDYGYTF; CDR3nt: TGTGTCTGGAGGGCGACAGGTGACTATGGCTACACCTTC
v_gene: TRBV6-2/TRBV6-3; d_gene: TRBD1; j_gene: TRBJ2-1; abundance: -; CDR3aa: CANSPPGQGSYNEEFF; CDR3nt: TGTGCTAACAGTCCGCCGGGACAGGGCTCCTACAATGAGGAGTTCTTC
v_gene: TRBV24-1; d_gene: -; j_gene: TRBJ2-3; abundance: many; CDR3aa: CATSGRGTTSTDTQYF; CDR3nt: TGTGCCACCAGTGGGAGGGGAACGACTAGCACAGATACGCAGTATTTT
v_gene: TRBV6-1; d_gene: -; j_gene: TRBJ2-3; abundance: -; CDR3aa: CASKPSAGTQYF; CDR3nt: TGTGCCAGCAAGCCCAGCGCAGGTACTCAGTATTTT
v_gene: TRBV6-5; d_gene: -; j_gene: TRBJ2-5; abundance: medium-sized; CDR3aa: CASSYPGAETQYF; CDR3nt: TGTGCCAGCAGTTACCCGGGGGCGGAGACCCAGTACTTC
v_gene: TRBV11-2; d_gene: -; j_gene: TRBJ2-7; abundance: -; CDR3aa: CVSSWGTDGQYF; CDR3nt: TGTGTCAGCAGCTGGGGGACTGACGGGCAGTACTTC
v_gene: TRBV11-1; d_gene: -; j_gene: TRBJ1-6; abundance: -; CDR3aa: CDSSRALVSPLHF; CDR3nt: TGTGACAGCAGCCGAGCACTGGTTTCACCCCTCCACTTT
v_gene: TRBV5-4; d_gene: TRBD2; j_gene: TRBJ2-2; abundance: -; CDR3aa: CATSHGLAGRTRGLFF; CDR3nt: TGTGCCACCAGCCACGGACTAGCTGGAAGGACCAGGGGGCTGTTTTTT